The 27 T cell receptor beta chains given below trace back to one sample, sequenced in a study of T cells in Graves' hyperthyroidism and ophthalmopathy. It was RNA transcripts that yielded the amplified TCR beta CDR3 regions. Carried out on the TCR CDR3, a first-round RT-PCR used the HTBI primer set. MiXCR, run by TCRdb on the multiplex PCR reads, gives a single entry per CDR3 protein. The top ten clones hold 16% of a sample with more than 550,000 distinct CDR3 sequences, around a sixth of them seen once. The sequencing sample was made of blood. The receptors were gathered from a woman aged 50 to 60 with Graves' hyperthyroidism that later progressed to Graves' ophthalmopathy.

Note on this clonotype: This clone may be a read error of a much larger clone one base away. The chain employs TRBV7-9 and TRBJ1-1; tentative D call: TRBD1 (5 bases). Germline CDR1 is SEHNR and CDR2 is FQNEAQ (reference sequence). Trimming stripped 1 base from V and 11 bases from J, with 11 bases between. The CDR3 runs 12 residues. The CDR3 here is CASSLEAGAAFF. The CDR3 DNA sequence: TGTGCCAGCAGCTTAGAGGCCGGGGCGGCTTTCTTT. The full variable domain, in which reference TRBV7-9 and TRBJ1-1 provide the parts outside the CDR3, is DTGVSQNPRHKITKRGQNVTFRCDPISEHNRLYWYRQTLGQGPEFLTYFQNEAQLEKSRLLSDRFSAERPKGSFSTLEIQRTEQGDSAMYLCASSLEAGAAFFGQGTRLTVV.

The chain carries TRBV18 and TRBJ2-1, with TRBD2 as a possible D gene (7 bases). Germline V CDR1 and CDR2: KGHSH, LQKENI. The CDR3 sequence is 14 residues long. Trimming stripped 3 bases from V and 8 bases from J, with 14 bases between. CDR3 bases: TGTGCCAGCTCACCGGAAGGGGGGGATGATGAGCAGTTCTTC. Protein product: CASSPEGGDDEQFF.

Details on this clonotype: An end of the junction does not agree with germline; a read error may underlie this. The chain recombines TRBV20-1 with TRBJ2-1, with 13 bases lining up with TRBD2. The CDR3 contains 20 residues. CDR1 and CDR2 from the germline V gene are DFQATT and SNEGSKA (reference sequence). The CDR3 nucleotides read TGCAGTGCTAGAGCTGGACCGACTAGCGGGGGGACCACCTCCTACAATGAGCAGCTCTTC. This sequence encodes CSARAGPTSGGTTSYNEQLF.

This clonotype was seen a few times. The V and J genes are TRBV7-9 and TRBJ2-5; D is possibly TRBD1 (6 bases). V gave up 3 bases and J gave up 3 bases, with 11 bases separating them. Germline assignment: CDR1 SEHNR and CDR2 FQNEAQ (reference sequence). The CDR3 is made up of 14 amino acids. CDR3 DNA: TGTGCCAGCAGCTTTATGGGGACAAAAGAGACCCAGTACTTC. It encodes CASSFMGTKETQYF.

With regard to this clonotype: A clone one base away is much larger, so this may be a read error. The CDR3 end shows no conserved phenylalanine or tryptophan, and so a read error is likely. The chain's CDR3 is CAWSGTDYTGELFL. The CDR3 DNA sequence: TGTGCCTGGAGTGGGACAGACTACACCGGGGAGCTGTTTCTT. The rearrangement uses TRBV30 and TRBJ2-2; D might be TRBD1 (6 bases). The germline V gene encodes CDR1 GTSNPN and CDR2 SVGIG (reference sequence). This CDR3 has 14 amino acids. Between the trimmed V and J ends, which lost 1 base and 3 bases, there was a span of 9 bases.

The rearrangement uses TRBV14 and TRBJ2-7; D gene uncertain. The germline CDR1 and CDR2 sequences are SGHDN and FVKESK. CDR3 length: 13 amino acids. Trimming took off 1 base at V and 3 bases at J, with 7 bases between the two ends. CDR3 bases: TGTGCCAGCAGCCAAGGAGTCCGCTACGAGCAGTACTTC. Protein: CASSQGVRYEQYF. The full variable domain, completed using reference TRBV14 and TRBJ2-7, is EAGVTQFPSHSVIEKGQTVTLRCDPISGHDNLYWYRRVMGKEIKFLLHFVKESKQDESGMPNNRFLAERTGGTYSTLKVQPAELEDSGVYFCASSQGVRYEQYFGPGTRLTVT.

This clonotype showed up many times. The chain has TRBV6-2 or TRBV6-3 and TRBJ1-2, with TRBD1 identical over 7 bases. Germline CDR1 reads MNHEY; CDR2 reads SVGEGT. The length of the CDR3 is 13 residues. The junction had 5 bases not matched to a gene; V was cut back by 6 bases and J by 4 bases. The CDR3 region is CASSWTGIYGYTF. In DNA form, the CDR3 reads TGTGCCAGCAGCTGGACAGGCATCTATGGCTACACCTTC.

This clonotype was detected a few times. J is TRBJ2-1 and V is TRBV7-2; 8 nucleotides match TRBD2. J gave up 4 bases and V 8 bases, and 10 bases lay outside the gene matches. CDR1 is SGHTA and CDR2 is FQGNSA in the germline V gene. The CDR3 length is 15 residues. For the CDR3, the DNA is TGTGCCAGCCGCCAACCCGGGACTAGTTACAATGAGCAGTTCTTC. Its protein product is CASRQPGTSYNEQFF.

This clonotype has more than one count but fewer than ten. The gene calls are TRBV20-1 and TRBJ2-7; D unclear. The V end lost 4 bases, the J end lost 2 bases, and 6 bases lay between the germline ends. CDR1 is DFQATT, CDR2 SNEGSKA, per germline (reference sequence). The CDR3 spans 11 residues. CDR3 loop: CSAIEAYEQYF. CDR3 coding DNA: TGCAGTGCTATTGAAGCCTACGAGCAGTACTTC.

V and J are TRBV10-3 and TRBJ2-1, with 7 nucleotides matching TRBD1. CDR1 and CDR2 (germline): ENHRY, SYGVKD. The CDR3 spans 14 residues. The trim removed 6 bases at V and 8 bases at J, leaving 10 bases unmatched. The CDR3 sequence: CAIRGDRDLHEQFF. The CDR3 DNA reads as TGTGCCATCAGAGGGGACAGAGACCTCCATGAGCAGTTCTTC.

This clonotype was counted at least ten times. The chain is built from TRBV6-1 and TRBJ1-2; 8 bases are shared with TRBD1. Trimming at V came to 4 bases and at J to 4 bases, leaving 14 bases not matched to a gene. The germline gives CDR1 MNHNS, CDR2 SASEGT. CDR3 size: 17 residues. The CDR3 loop is CASSVDRGGYRLYGYTF. The CDR3, as DNA: TGTGCCAGCAGTGTCGACAGGGGAGGCTATAGACTCTATGGCTACACCTTC.

This clonotype was recorded many times. The chain recombines TRBV11-2 with TRBJ1-1; D may be TRBD1 (6 bases). Trimming removed 5 bases from V and 0 bases from J, with 16 bases in between. CDR1 and CDR2 from the germline V gene are SGHAT and FQNNGV. This CDR3 region has 16 residues. CDR3 region: CASSRNPPGVNTEAFF. The CDR3, as DNA: TGTGCCAGCAGCCGCAATCCCCCAGGGGTGAACACTGAAGCTTTCTTT.

This clonotype was seen many times. The chain links TRBV20-1 to TRBJ2-3; D is uncertain. The CDR3 has 14 amino acids. V lost 5 bases, J lost 2 bases, and 14 bases lay in between. Germline loops: CDR1 DFQATT, CDR2 SNEGSKA (reference sequence). CDR3 loop: CSAARPGATDTQYF. The CDR3 region has the DNA TGCAGTGCTGCCCGCCCCGGAGCCACAGATACGCAGTATTTT.

The rearrangement uses TRBV6-1 and TRBJ2-1, with 8 bases identical to TRBD1. There are 14 residues in the CDR3. CDR1 is MNHNS, CDR2 SASEGT, per germline. With 7 bases clipped from V and 4 bases from J, the junction kept 6 bases outside the gene matches. CDR3 protein: CASTRDRPYNEQFF. The CDR3 nucleotides are TGTGCCAGCACCCGGGACAGGCCGTACAATGAGCAGTTCTTC.

This clonotype was counted once. This chain uses TRBV5-1 with TRBJ2-2; D is possibly TRBD1 (6 bases). The V gene's germline CDR1 is SGHRS and CDR2 YFSETQ. The CDR3 length is 16 residues. Deletions cut 7 bases from V and 2 bases from J, with 18 bases between. The CDR3 reads CASGPKPGQNTGELFF. The CDR3 region has the DNA TGCGCCAGCGGTCCAAAACCGGGACAAAACACCGGGGAGCTGTTTTTT.

The CDR3 here is CASSLAWTGGETQYF. CDR3 DNA sequence: TGTGCCAGCAGCTTAGCGTGGACAGGGGGAGAGACCCAGTACTTC. The chain recombines TRBV7-8 with TRBJ2-5; TRBD1 agrees at 10 bases. This CDR3 has 15 amino acids. V lost 0 bases and J lost 4; bases outside the gene matches: 2. Per germline, CDR1 SGHVS and CDR2 FQNEAQ.

This clonotype has more than one count but fewer than ten. This chain connects TRBV5-8 to TRBJ1-5, with a weak D call TRBD1 (5 bases). The CDR3 runs to 17 residues. The germline gives CDR1 SGHTS, CDR2 YDEGEE. The ends were cut back, 2 bases at V and 0 bases at J, with 15 bases in the middle. CDR3 sequence (DNA): TGTGCCAGCAGCTTCGGCGGTGGGGGATATAGCAATCAGCCCCAGCATTTT. Translated, it gives CASSFGGGGYSNQPQHF. Full variable domain (outside the CDR3, taken from reference TRBV5-8 and TRBJ1-5): EAGVTQSPTHLIKTRGQQATLRCSPISGHTSVYWYQQALGLGLQFLLWYDEGEERNRGNFPPRFSGRQFPNYSSELNVNALELEDSALYLCASSFGGGGYSNQPQHFGDGTRLSIL.

There are many counts of this clonotype. The chain uses TRBV6-2 or TRBV6-3 and TRBJ1-1, with D possibly matching TRBD1 (6 bases). V was clipped by 0 bases and J by 3 bases, with 20 bases between them. Germline CDR1 is MNHEY and CDR2 is SVGEGT. The CDR3 totals 18 residues. The CDR3 nucleotides are TGTGCCAGCAGTTACTCGACGCCGCGGAGGGCAGGGGACACTGAAGCTTTCTTT. This gives the protein CASSYSTPRRAGDTEAFF.

This clonotype appeared many times. V and J are TRBV27 and TRBJ1-1; TRBD1 is a possible D gene (6 bases). The CDR3 sequence is 15 residues long. Germline loops: CDR1 MNHEY, CDR2 SMNVEV (reference sequence). V lost 4 bases and J 6 bases, leaving 18 bases between the germline ends. Here the CDR3 reads CASSSRQDGGAEAFF. The DNA of the CDR3 is TGTGCCAGCAGTTCCCGACAGGACGGAGGGGCTGAAGCTTTCTTT.

This clonotype was counted between two and nine times. The rearrangement links TRBV20-1 to TRBJ2-7, with 10 bases aligning to TRBD2. With 3 bases clipped from V and 4 bases from J, the junction kept 3 bases outside the gene matches. Germline CDR1 and CDR2: DFQATT and SNEGSKA (reference sequence). CDR3 length: 13 amino acids. The CDR3 is CSARLTSGYEQYF. The CDR3 DNA reads as TGCAGTGCTAGGTTGACTAGCGGGTACGAGCAGTACTTC.

In the case of this clonotype: A much larger clone differs by one base, so this may be a read error. Given the absence of the conserved phenylalanine or tryptophan at the CDR3 end, a read error is likely. The V call is TRBV6-1, the J call TRBJ2-7; 9 nucleotides agree with TRBD2. The CDR3 is 14 amino acids. The trim removed 9 bases at V and 4 bases at J, leaving 10 bases unmatched. Germline assignment: CDR1 MNHNS and CDR2 SASEGT. The CDR3 DNA sequence: TGTGCCAGTCACGAGAGCGGGGGGATGTACGAGCAGTACTCC. This encodes CASHESGGMYEQYS.

The table lists this clonotype with many counts. The CDR3 reads CASSLEQPNYGYTF. In DNA form, the CDR3 reads TGCGCCAGCAGCTTGGAACAGCCTAACTATGGCTACACCTTC. This chain links TRBV5-1 with TRBJ1-2; D not resolved. The CDR3 is made up of 14 amino acids. Trimming removed 0 bases from V and 0 bases from J, with 6 bases in between. CDR1 is SGHRS, CDR2 YFSETQ, per germline.

This clonotype occurred a few times. This chain connects TRBV20-1 to TRBJ2-2; D remains unclear. This CDR3 contains 14 residues. Trimming pared 3 bases from V and 1 base from J, leaving 9 bases between. Germline V gene data show CDR1 as DFQATT and CDR2 as SNEGSKA (reference sequence). CDR3 DNA sequence: TGCAGTGCTAGGGCCCCTATGAACACCGGGGAGCTGTTTTTT. It yields the protein CSARAPMNTGELFF.

This clonotype was seen ten or more times. The chain combines TRBV12-3 or TRBV12-4 with TRBJ2-2; TRBD2 is a possible D gene (6 bases). Trimming took off 2 bases at V and 1 base at J, with 8 bases between the two ends. The CDR3 is 15 residues long. The DNA of the CDR3 is TGTGCCAGCAGTTTATTGGGGGGGAACACCGGGGAGCTGTTTTTT. As protein: CASSLLGGNTGELFF.

This clonotype was picked up a small number of times. This rearrangement joins TRBV6-1 to TRBJ2-3, with D tentatively TRBD1 or TRBD2 (5 bases each). The germline CDR1 and CDR2 sequences are MNHNS and SASEGT. CDR3 length: 17 amino acids. V lost 5 bases, J lost 1 base, and 19 bases lay in between. The CDR3 is CASSSAGAGPRTDTQYF. DNA of the CDR3: TGTGCCAGCAGTTCCGCCGGGGCAGGCCCACGCACAGATACGCAGTATTTT.

This clonotype was detected many times. This chain joins TRBV2 and TRBJ2-7; the match to TRBD1 covers 8 bases. This CDR3 spans 14 amino acids. Looked up from germline, CDR1 is SNHLY and CDR2 is FYNNEI. With V trimmed by 8 bases and J by 0 bases, 6 bases remained unmatched. The CDR3 loop is CASRLDRGSYEQYF. The CDR3 DNA reads TGTGCCAGCCGGCTCGACAGGGGCTCCTACGAGCAGTACTTC.

There are a few counts of this clonotype. The chain uses TRBV30 and TRBJ2-2; 9 bases are a match to TRBD1. Germline assignment: CDR1 GTSNPN and CDR2 SVGIG (reference sequence). There are 14 residues in the CDR3. V dropped 5 bases and J dropped 4; count of bases not matched to a gene: 5. The CDR3 DNA follows: TGTGCCTGGGGGGGACAGGGACCCACCGGGGAGCTGTTTTTT. Its protein product is CAWGGQGPTGELFF.